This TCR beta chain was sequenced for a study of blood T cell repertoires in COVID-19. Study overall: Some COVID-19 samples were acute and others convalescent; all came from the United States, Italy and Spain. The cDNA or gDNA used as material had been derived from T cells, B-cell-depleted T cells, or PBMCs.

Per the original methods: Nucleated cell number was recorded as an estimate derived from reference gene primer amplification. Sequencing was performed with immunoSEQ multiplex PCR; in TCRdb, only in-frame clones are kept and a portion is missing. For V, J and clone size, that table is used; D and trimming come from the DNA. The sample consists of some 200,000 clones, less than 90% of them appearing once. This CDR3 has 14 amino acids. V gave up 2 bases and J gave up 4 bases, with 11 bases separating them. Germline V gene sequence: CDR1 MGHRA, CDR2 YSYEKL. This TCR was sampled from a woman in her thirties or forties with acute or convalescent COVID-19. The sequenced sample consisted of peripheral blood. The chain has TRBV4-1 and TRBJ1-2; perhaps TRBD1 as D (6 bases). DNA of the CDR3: TGCGCCAGCAGCCAACACAGGGATCCCTATGGCTACACCTTC. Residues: CASSQHRDPYGYTF.